The present entry profiles one T cell receptor beta chain with its context. This entry belongs to a study of shared clonotypes between healthy human individuals. The CDR3 spans 17 residues. Germline CDR1 is ENHRY and CDR2 is SYGVKD. J lost 4 bases, V lost 2 bases, and 14 bases had no gene match. TCRdb's table, derived via immunoSEQ multiplex PCR, lists solely in-frame clones and lacks some. Of 2 million to 3 million clones listed, roughly 93% are singletons. The source is a man between 18 and 35 years old in good health. Some clones in this sample may be carry-over from other donors' samples. The sequenced sample consisted of naive CD4+ T cells from PBMCs. As for subset: CD45RA+ positively selected. The V call is TRBV10-3, the J call TRBJ2-7; TRBD2 aligns across 7 bases. The DNA of the CDR3 is TGTGCCATCAGTGAGCCGAGAATAACGGGAGGCTTATACGAGCAGTACTTC. This codes for CAISEPRITGGLYEQYF.